The 13 T cell receptor beta chains presented below share a single source sample, sequenced in a study of response to subunit inactivated influenza vaccine. One entry per CDR3 protein results from TCRdb running MiXCR on the RT-PCR reads. This sample carries around 750,000 distinct CDR3 sequences, 21% of them seen once, and the ten largest clones take about a tenth. The material sequenced was PBMCs from blood, taken 5 days after vaccination. The receptors originated from a man aged 45-65 years who received an inactivated influenza vaccine.

The chain employs TRBV6-1 and TRBJ2-3, with D tentatively TRBD2 (6 bases). CDR1 MNHNS and CDR2 SASEGT come from the germline V gene. This CDR3 has 15 amino acids. The ends were cut back, 7 bases at V and 1 base at J, with 15 bases in the middle. CDR3 protein: CASIPPGLGTDTQYF. CDR3 DNA sequence: TGTGCCAGCATCCCACCGGGACTTGGCACAGATACGCAGTATTTT.

This clonotype turned up a few times. V usage is TRBV5-1 and J usage is TRBJ2-1, with 12 bases matching TRBD2. This CDR3 comprises 17 residues. V was clipped by 4 bases and J by 7 bases; unmatched bases: 12. Germline V gives CDR1 SGHRS, CDR2 YFSETQ. The CDR3 nucleotides are TGCGCCAGCAGCCAAAACGGACTAGCGGGAAATGGGAATGAGCAGTTCTTC. Translating it yields CASSQNGLAGNGNEQFF.

This clonotype was counted many times. The V gene is TRBV12-3 or TRBV12-4, the J gene TRBJ1-3, with TRBD1 as a possible D gene (5 bases). V was trimmed by 6 bases and J by 3 bases, leaving 12 bases between them. CDR3 length: 14 amino acids. Written as DNA, the CDR3 is TGTGCCAGCAGGCCCGGGACGGATGGAAACACCATATATTTT. Its protein product is CASRPGTDGNTIYF.

The chain has TRBV6-2 or TRBV6-3 and TRBJ2-1; D possibly uses TRBD1 or TRBD2 (6 bases each). The CDR3 spans 17 residues. With 0 bases removed from V and 2 bases from J, the gap between germline ends came to 14 bases. In germline, CDR1 is MNHEY, CDR2 SVGEGT. In DNA form, the CDR3 reads TGTGCCAGCAGTTACTCGATTCGGGGGCCCACCTACAATGAGCAGTTCTTC. It encodes CASSYSIRGPTYNEQFF.

This clonotype was seen just once. The chain is built from TRBV7-2 and TRBJ2-2; no clear D. The CDR3 sequence is 14 residues long. The germline gives CDR1 SGHTA, CDR2 FQGNSA. V dropped 6 bases and J dropped 4 bases, with 12 bases sitting between them. The CDR3 DNA follows: TGTGCCAGCAGGCAGACTTTTAGCACCGGGGAGCTGTTTTTT. It codes for CASRQTFSTGELFF.

The chain links TRBV5-1 to TRBJ2-4; weak D call: TRBD2 (5 bases). V shed 5 bases and J shed 5 bases, with 14 bases lying between them. CDR1 is SGHRS and CDR2 is YFSETQ in the germline V gene. The CDR3 totals 14 residues. CDR3 DNA: TGCGCCAGCAGGGAGGACCTTCGACAAAACATTCAGTACTTC. Translated, it gives CASREDLRQNIQYF.

The genes are TRBV5-8 and TRBJ2-3; 9 bases are shared with TRBD1. The J segment lost 0 bases and the V segment lost 4 bases, leaving 9 bases of the junction unmatched. Germline-derived CDR1 and CDR2 are SGHTS and YDEGEE. This CDR3 spans 17 amino acids. The CDR3: CASSPRQGQGSTDTQYF. The CDR3 nucleotides are TGTGCCAGCAGCCCTAGACAGGGACAGGGAAGCACAGATACGCAGTATTTT.

This rearrangement joins TRBV10-1 to TRBJ2-5; 9 nucleotides agree with TRBD1. Looked up from germline, CDR1 is WNHNN and CDR2 is SYGVQD (reference sequence). With V trimmed by 4 bases and J by 5 bases, 5 bases remained unmatched. CDR3 size: 14 residues. CDR3 nucleotides: TGCGCCAGCAGTGGGACAGGGGAGTTCGAGACCCAGTACTTC. Translation gives CASSGTGEFETQYF.

Only a few counts were recorded for this clonotype. A much larger clone differs from this one at a single base, so this may be a read error. The chain employs TRBV5-1 and TRBJ2-1, with D perhaps TRBD1 or TRBD2 (6 bases each). Between the trimmed V and J ends, which lost 0 bases and 5 bases, there was a span of 9 bases. Germline CDR1 reads SGHRS; CDR2 reads YFSETQ. This CDR3 contains 14 residues. The CDR3 bases are TGCGCCAGCAGCTTGGGGGGGGCGAACAATGAGCAGTTCTTC. This sequence encodes CASSLGGANNEQFF.

This clonotype was counted only a few times. The rearrangement links TRBV20-1 to TRBJ2-7; the D gene could be TRBD1 or TRBD2 (6 bases each). This CDR3 has 16 amino acids. Trimming stripped 0 bases from V and 2 bases from J, with 17 bases between. Germline V gives CDR1 DFQATT, CDR2 SNEGSKA (reference sequence). Written as DNA, the CDR3 is TGCAGTGCTAGAGATCGAGATGGGGGGCTCCCCTACGAGCAGTACTTC. This codes for CSARDRDGGLPYEQYF.

Worth noting for this clonotype: Compared with germline, one end of the junction differs, possibly owing to a read error. The rearrangement links TRBV7-9 to TRBJ2-1, with TRBD1 identical over 7 bases. The CDR3 covers 16 residues. Germline V gives CDR1 SEHNR, CDR2 FQNEAQ (reference sequence). CDR3 DNA sequence: TGTGCCAGCAGCGATTACCCGGGACAGTCCTTCAATGAGCAGTTCTTC. Amino acids: CASSDYPGQSFNEQFF.

The chain recombines TRBV6-1 with TRBJ2-6; possibly TRBD1 or TRBD2 for D (5 bases each). The germline CDR1 and CDR2 sequences are MNHNS and SASEGT. The CDR3 has 16 amino acids. The germline V and J ends were trimmed by 6 bases and 4 bases, with 16 bases remaining between them. The chain's CDR3 is CASSRDGALGANVLTF. The CDR3 DNA reads TGTGCCAGCAGCCGGGACGGTGCCCTAGGGGCCAACGTCCTGACTTTC.

CDR3 loop: CAISELGRDEQYF. CDR3 coding DNA: TGTGCCATCAGTGAGTTGGGGAGGGACGAGCAGTACTTC. V and J are TRBV10-3 and TRBJ2-7, with 7 bases fitting TRBD2. The trim removed 1 base at V and 5 bases at J, leaving 2 bases unmatched. In germline, CDR1 is ENHRY, CDR2 SYGVKD. This CDR3 has 13 residues.